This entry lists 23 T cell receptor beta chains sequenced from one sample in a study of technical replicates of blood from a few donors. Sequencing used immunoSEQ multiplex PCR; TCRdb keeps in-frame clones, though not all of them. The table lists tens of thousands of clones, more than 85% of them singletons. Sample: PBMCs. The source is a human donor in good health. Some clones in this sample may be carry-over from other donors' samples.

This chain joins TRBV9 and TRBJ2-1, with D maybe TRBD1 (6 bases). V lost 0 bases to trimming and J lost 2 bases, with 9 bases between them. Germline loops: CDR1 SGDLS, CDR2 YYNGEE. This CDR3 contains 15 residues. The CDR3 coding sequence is TGTGCCAGCAGCGTAGGGGACACTACCTACAATGAGCAGTTCTTC. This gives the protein CASSVGDTTYNEQFF.

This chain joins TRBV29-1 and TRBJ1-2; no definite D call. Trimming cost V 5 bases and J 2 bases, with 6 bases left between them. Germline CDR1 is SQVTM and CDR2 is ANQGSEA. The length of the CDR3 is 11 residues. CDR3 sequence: CSVWHNYGYTF. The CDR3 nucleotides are TGCAGCGTTTGGCACAACTATGGCTACACCTTC. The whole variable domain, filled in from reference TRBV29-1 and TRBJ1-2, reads SAVISQKPSRDICQRGTSLTIQCQVDSQVTMMFWYRQQPGQSLTLIATANQGSEATYESGFVIDKFPISRPNLTFSTLTVSNMSPEDSSIYLCSVWHNYGYTFGSGTRLTVV.

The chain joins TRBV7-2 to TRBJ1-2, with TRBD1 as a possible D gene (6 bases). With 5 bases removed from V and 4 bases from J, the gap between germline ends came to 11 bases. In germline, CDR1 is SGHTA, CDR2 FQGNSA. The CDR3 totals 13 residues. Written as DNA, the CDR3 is TGTGCCAGCAGCGCAGGACAGCTCTATGGCTACACCTTC. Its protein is CASSAGQLYGYTF.

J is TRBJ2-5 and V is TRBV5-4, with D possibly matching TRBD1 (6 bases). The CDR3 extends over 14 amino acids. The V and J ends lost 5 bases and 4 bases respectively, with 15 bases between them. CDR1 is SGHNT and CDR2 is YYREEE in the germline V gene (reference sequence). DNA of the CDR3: TGTGCCAGCAGGCAAGACAGGATGGGAGAGACCCAGTACTTC. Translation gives CASRQDRMGETQYF.

CDR3 residues: CASSAPRSTGELFF. The CDR3 DNA reads TGTGCCAGCAGCGCCCCGAGGAGCACCGGGGAGCTGTTTTTT. The chain is built from TRBV7-2 and TRBJ2-2, with D hard to call. Per germline, CDR1 SGHTA and CDR2 FQGNSA. V was cut by 5 bases and J by 4 bases, with 11 bases left in between. This CDR3 comprises 14 residues. Combining the CDR3 with reference TRBV7-2 and TRBJ2-2 gives the whole variable domain GAGVSQSPSNKVTEKGKDVELRCDPISGHTALYWYRQSLGQGLEFLIYFQGNSAPDKSGLPSDRFSAERTGGSVSTLTIQRTQQEDSAVYLCASSAPRSTGELFFGEGSRLTVL.

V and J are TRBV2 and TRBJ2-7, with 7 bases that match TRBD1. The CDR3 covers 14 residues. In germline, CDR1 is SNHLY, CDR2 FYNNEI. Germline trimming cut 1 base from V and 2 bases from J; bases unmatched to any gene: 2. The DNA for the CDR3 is TGTGCCAGCAGTGAAGTGGACAGGCCCTACGAGCAGTACTTC. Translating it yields CASSEVDRPYEQYF.

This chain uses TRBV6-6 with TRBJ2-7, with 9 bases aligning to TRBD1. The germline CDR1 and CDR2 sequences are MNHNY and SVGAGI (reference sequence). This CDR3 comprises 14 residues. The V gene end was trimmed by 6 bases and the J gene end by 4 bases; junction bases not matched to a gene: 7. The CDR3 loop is CASRPGQGRYEQYF. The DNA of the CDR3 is TGTGCCAGCAGGCCGGGACAGGGTAGGTACGAGCAGTACTTC.

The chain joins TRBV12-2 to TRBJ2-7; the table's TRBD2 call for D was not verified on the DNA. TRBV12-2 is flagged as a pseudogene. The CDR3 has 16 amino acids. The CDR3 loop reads CASRLARGRARDEQYF. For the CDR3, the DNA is TGTGCAAGTCGCTTAGCGCGGGGTCGGGCTCGGGACGAGCAGTACTTC.

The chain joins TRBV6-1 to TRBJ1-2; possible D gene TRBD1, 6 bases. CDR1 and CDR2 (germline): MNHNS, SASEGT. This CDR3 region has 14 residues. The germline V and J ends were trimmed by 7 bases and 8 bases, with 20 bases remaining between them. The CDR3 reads CASTFQTGRGGYTF. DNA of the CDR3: TGTGCCAGCACCTTCCAGACAGGACGGGGCGGCTACACCTTC.

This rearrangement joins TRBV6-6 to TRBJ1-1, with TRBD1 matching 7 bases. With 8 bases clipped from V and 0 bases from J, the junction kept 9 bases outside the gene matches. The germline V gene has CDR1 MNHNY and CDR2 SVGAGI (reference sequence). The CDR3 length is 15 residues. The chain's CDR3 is CASGEGAIMNTEAFF. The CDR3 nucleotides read TGTGCCAGCGGAGAGGGGGCCATCATGAACACTGAAGCTTTCTTT.

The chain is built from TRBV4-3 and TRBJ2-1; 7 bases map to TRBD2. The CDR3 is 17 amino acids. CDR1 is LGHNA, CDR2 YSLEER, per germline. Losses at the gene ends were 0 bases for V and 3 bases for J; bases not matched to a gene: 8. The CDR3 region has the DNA TGCGCCAGCAGCCAAGAGTCCGGACTAGTCTTCTACAATGAGCAGTTCTTC. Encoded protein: CASSQESGLVFYNEQFF.

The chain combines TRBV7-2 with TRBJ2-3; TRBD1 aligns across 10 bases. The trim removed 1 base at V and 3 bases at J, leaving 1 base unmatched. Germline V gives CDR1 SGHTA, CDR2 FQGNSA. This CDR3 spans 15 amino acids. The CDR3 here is CASSLGGQGTDTQYF. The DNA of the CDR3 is TGTGCCAGCAGCTTAGGGGGACAGGGGACAGATACGCAGTATTTT.

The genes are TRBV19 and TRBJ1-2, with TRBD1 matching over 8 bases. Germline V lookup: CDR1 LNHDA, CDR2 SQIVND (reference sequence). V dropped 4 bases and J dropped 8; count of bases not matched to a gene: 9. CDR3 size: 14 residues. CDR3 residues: CASSTLRGLQGYTF. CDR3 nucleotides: TGTGCCAGTAGTACCCTCAGGGGGCTACAGGGCTACACCTTC.

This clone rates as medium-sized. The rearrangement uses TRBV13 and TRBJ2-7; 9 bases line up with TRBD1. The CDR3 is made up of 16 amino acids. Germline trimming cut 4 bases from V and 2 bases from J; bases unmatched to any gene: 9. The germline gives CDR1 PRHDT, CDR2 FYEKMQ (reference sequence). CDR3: CASSSLAGQGTYEQYF. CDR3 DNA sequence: TGTGCCAGCAGCTCCTTGGCGGGACAGGGAACCTACGAGCAGTACTTC.

The CDR3 is CASSLDRMRTEAFF. The CDR3 region has the DNA TGTGCCAGCAGCTTGGACAGAATGCGCACTGAAGCTTTCTTT. This chain joins TRBV5-4 and TRBJ1-1; D call uncertain. V was cut by 0 bases and J by 4 bases, with 10 bases left in between. There are 14 residues in the CDR3. CDR1 SGHNT and CDR2 YYREEE come from the germline V gene (reference sequence). The whole variable domain, remainder taken from reference TRBV5-4 and TRBJ1-1, is ETGVTQSPTHLIKTRGQQVTLRCSSQSGHNTVSWYQQALGQGPQFIFQYYREEENGRGNFPPRFSGLQFPNYSSELNVNALELDDSALYLCASSLDRMRTEAFFGQGTRLTVV.

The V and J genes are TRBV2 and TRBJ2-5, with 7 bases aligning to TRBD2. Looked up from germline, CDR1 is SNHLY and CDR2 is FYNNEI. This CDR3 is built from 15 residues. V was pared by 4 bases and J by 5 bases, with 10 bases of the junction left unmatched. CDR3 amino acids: CASSGGLHSRETQYF. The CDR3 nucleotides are TGTGCCAGCAGTGGGGGACTACACTCTCGGGAGACCCAGTACTTC.

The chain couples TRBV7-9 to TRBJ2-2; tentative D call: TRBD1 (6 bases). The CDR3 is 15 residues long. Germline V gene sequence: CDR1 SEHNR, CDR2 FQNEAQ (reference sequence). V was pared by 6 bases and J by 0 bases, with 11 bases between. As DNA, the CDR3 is TGTGCCAGCAGGCTAGGGGGTTCGAACACCGGGGAGCTGTTTTTT. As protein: CASRLGGSNTGELFF.

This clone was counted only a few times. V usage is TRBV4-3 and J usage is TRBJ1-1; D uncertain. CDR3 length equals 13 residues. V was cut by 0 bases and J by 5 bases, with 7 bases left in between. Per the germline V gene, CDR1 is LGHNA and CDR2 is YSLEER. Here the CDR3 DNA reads TGCGCCAGCAGCCAAGACATGAGGACTGAAGCTTTCTTT. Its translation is CASSQDMRTEAFF.

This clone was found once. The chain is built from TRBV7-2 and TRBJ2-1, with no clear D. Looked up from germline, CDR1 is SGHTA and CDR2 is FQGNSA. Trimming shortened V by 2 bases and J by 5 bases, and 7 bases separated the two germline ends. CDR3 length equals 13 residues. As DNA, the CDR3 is TGTGCCAGCAGCTTACGGCAGGACAATGAGCAGTTCTTC. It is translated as CASSLRQDNEQFF.

The CDR3 region has the DNA TGTGCCAGCAGCTTGTGGCGGCGCGAGCAGTACTTC. Translation gives CASSLWRREQYF. The gene calls are TRBV5-6 and TRBJ2-7; no definite D call. The CDR3 is 12 amino acids. CDR1 and CDR2 (germline): SGHDT, YYEEEE. V gave up 1 base and J gave up 6 bases, with 8 bases separating them.

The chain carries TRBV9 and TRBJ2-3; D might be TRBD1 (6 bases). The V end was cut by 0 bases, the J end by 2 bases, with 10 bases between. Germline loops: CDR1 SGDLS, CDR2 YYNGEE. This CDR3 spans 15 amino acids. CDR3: CASSVGGGDTDTQYF. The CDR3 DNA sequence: TGTGCCAGCAGCGTAGGAGGGGGAGACACAGATACGCAGTATTTT.

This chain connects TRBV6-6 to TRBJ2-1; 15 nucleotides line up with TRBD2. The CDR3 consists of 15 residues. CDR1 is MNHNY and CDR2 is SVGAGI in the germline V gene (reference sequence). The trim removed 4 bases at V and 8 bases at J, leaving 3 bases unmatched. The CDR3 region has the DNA TGTGCCAGCAGTTGGGGACTAGCGGGAGGTTATGAGCAGTTCTTC. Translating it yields CASSWGLAGGYEQFF.

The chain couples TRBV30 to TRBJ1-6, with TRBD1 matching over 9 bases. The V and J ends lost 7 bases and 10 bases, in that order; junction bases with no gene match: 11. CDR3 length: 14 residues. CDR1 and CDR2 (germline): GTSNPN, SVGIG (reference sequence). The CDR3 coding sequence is TGTGCCTCTAAAACGGGACAGGGAAGCTCACCCCTCCACTTT. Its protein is CASKTGQGSSPLHF.